The source of this T cell receptor beta chain is a study of shared T cell receptors in the human thymus. Profiling relied on immunoSEQ multiplex PCR, and the TCRdb table lists in-frame clones only, not all of them. This table has 500,000 to 850,000 clones, around 87% appearing once. Germline V gene sequence: CDR1 MDHEN, CDR2 SYDVKM. Losses at the gene ends were 10 bases for V and 6 bases for J; bases not matched to a gene: 10. The CDR3 runs to 13 residues. This sample also belongs to another study, concerning human thymus T cells. In that study: Those donating were healthy Finnish infants in corrective surgery for congenital heart defects. From resections taken during corrective heart surgery, the thymus tissue was obtained. Thymic and blood repertoires seemed to show skewed V and J gene use.

Sample: thymocytes. The chain has TRBV28 and TRBJ2-7, with 9 positions matching TRBD1. This receptor was identified in a boy in the first two years of life with a congenital heart defect. The CDR3 DNA is TGTGCCACCACCCGGGACAGGGTGACCGAGCAGTACTTC. It is translated as CATTRDRVTEQYF.